These 12 T cell receptor beta chains were all obtained from the same sample, sequenced in a study of CD8 T cells in Susac syndrome. Roughly 0.45 to 1 ug RNA was reverse transcribed with random hexamers. TCRdb re-called the immunoSEQ multiplex PCR reads through MiXCR, storing one row per CDR3 protein. This sample has just over 150,000 distinct CDR3 sequences; roughly 95% occur once, and the top ten carry 0.14% to 0.15%. Material: CD8+ T cells from PBMCs. The receptors were gathered from a human donor with multiple sclerosis.

This sequence joins TRBV12-3 or TRBV12-4 and TRBJ2-3; TRBD2 aligns across 7 bases. The V and J ends lost 10 bases and 4 bases, in that order; junction bases with no gene match: 5. The CDR3 extends over 12 amino acids. The CDR3, as DNA: TGTGCCATTAAGCGGGGCCCAGATACGCAGTATTTT. The encoded protein is CAIKRGPDTQYF.

The chain joins TRBV29-1 to TRBJ1-2; 9 bases line up with TRBD1. The CDR3 has 13 residues. The germline V gene encodes CDR1 SQVTM and CDR2 ANQGSEA. Losses at the gene ends were 4 bases for V and 6 bases for J; bases not matched to a gene: 6. Here the CDR3 DNA reads TGCAGCGTTGTCCGGGGACAGGGTAATGGCTACACCTTC. It codes for CSVVRGQGNGYTF.

The J gene is TRBJ2-1, the V gene TRBV15; D call uncertain. Between the trimmed V and J ends, which lost 2 bases and 6 bases, there was a span of 11 bases. The CDR3 runs to 14 residues. The germline V gene has CDR1 LNHNV and CDR2 YYDKDF (reference sequence). CDR3 residues: CATSRFASGNEQFF. Here the CDR3 DNA reads TGTGCCACCAGCAGATTCGCATCCGGCAATGAGCAGTTCTTC.

The V gene is TRBV29-1, the J gene TRBJ2-7, with 7 bases matching TRBD2. V trimming: 1 base; J trimming: 3 bases; junction bases outside the gene matches: 9. The germline CDR1 and CDR2 sequences are SQVTM and ANQGSEA. The CDR3 runs to 15 residues. CDR3 coding DNA: TGCAGCGTTGAAGGCACCCAGAGCGGGGACTACGAGCAGTACTTC. It translates to CSVEGTQSGDYEQYF.

The rearrangement joins TRBV7-9 to TRBJ1-4, with a tentative D call TRBD1 (5 bases). The CDR3 has 14 amino acids. CDR1 and CDR2 from the germline V gene are SEHNR and FQNEAQ (reference sequence). Trimming took off 4 bases at V and 4 bases at J, with 10 bases between the two ends. DNA for the CDR3: TGTGCCAGCAGCTCACGGGGGGATAATGAAAAACTGTTTTTT. Its protein is CASSSRGDNEKLFF.

The rearrangement joins TRBV20-1 to TRBJ1-2; D is unresolved. Trimming cost V 3 bases and J 0 bases, with 8 bases left between them. The CDR3 consists of 13 residues. CDR1 is DFQATT and CDR2 is SNEGSKA in the germline V gene (reference sequence). CDR3 region: CSARATTNYGYTF. The CDR3 nucleotides are TGCAGTGCTAGGGCCACTACTAACTATGGCTACACCTTC.

The chain employs TRBV12-5 and TRBJ2-6; the D gene is possibly TRBD2 (6 bases). CDR3 size: 15 residues. Trimming took 7 bases from V and 4 from J, leaving 14 bases between them. Germline CDR1 LGHNT, CDR2 FRNRAP. CDR3 sequence reads: CASDLAPSGANVLTF. Here the CDR3 DNA reads TGTGCTAGTGACCTAGCGCCTTCGGGGGCCAACGTCCTGACTTTC.

The rearrangement uses TRBV6-5 and TRBJ2-3; 7 nucleotides agree with TRBD1. Germline loops: CDR1 MNHEY, CDR2 SVGAGI. J gave up 1 base and V 6 bases, and 7 bases lay outside the gene matches. This CDR3 is 15 amino acids long. The CDR3 nucleotides are TGTGCCAGCAGGTCGGGAACAGGGGGCACAGATACGCAGTATTTT. It codes for CASRSGTGGTDTQYF.

This clonotype was seen a single time. This rearrangement joins TRBV4-1 to TRBJ2-3; 10 bases match TRBD2. The CDR3 totals 17 residues. Unmatched junction bases numbered 7, after V lost 0 bases and J lost 4 bases. Germline CDR1 reads MGHRA; CDR2 reads YSYEKL. The CDR3 nucleotides are TGCGCCAGCAGCCAAGAGAGAGCGGGGGGGCCCCCAGATACGCAGTATTTT. It codes for CASSQERAGGPPDTQYF.

V usage is TRBV6-1 and J usage is TRBJ2-3, with D unclear. The CDR3 has 13 residues. V lost 9 bases to trimming and J lost 5 bases, with 15 bases between them. The germline CDR1 and CDR2 sequences are MNHNS and SASEGT. CDR3 residues: CARSMGKGDTQYF. In DNA, the CDR3 is TGTGCCAGGAGCATGGGCAAGGGAGATACGCAGTATTTT.

The rearrangement joins TRBV4-1 to TRBJ1-5; 7 positions agree with TRBD1. Germline trimming cut 1 base from V and 1 base from J; bases unmatched to any gene: 16. CDR3 length equals 20 residues. Per germline, CDR1 MGHRA and CDR2 YSYEKL. The chain's CDR3 is CASSQGAGQISERSNQPQHF. The CDR3 DNA reads TGCGCCAGCAGCCAAGGGGCGGGACAGATATCTGAAAGGAGCAATCAGCCCCAGCATTTT.

The chain combines TRBV7-2 with TRBJ1-5; maybe TRBD1 (5 bases). The V gene's germline CDR1 is SGHTA and CDR2 FQGNSA. V was trimmed by 5 bases and J by 4 bases, leaving 12 bases between them. This CDR3 has 14 residues. In DNA, the CDR3 is TGTGCCAGCAGCGCCTACCGGGGGAATCAGCCCCAGCATTTT. It translates to CASSAYRGNQPQHF.